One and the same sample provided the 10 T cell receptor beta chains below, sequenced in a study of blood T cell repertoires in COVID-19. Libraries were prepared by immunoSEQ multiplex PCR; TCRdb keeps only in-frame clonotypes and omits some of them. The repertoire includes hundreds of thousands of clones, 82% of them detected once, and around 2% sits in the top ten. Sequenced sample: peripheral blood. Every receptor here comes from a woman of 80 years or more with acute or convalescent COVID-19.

CDR3 sequence (DNA): TGCACCGCAACTGGGCGCGGGGGCACAGATACGCAGTATTTT. Its translation is CTATGRGGTDTQYF. The gene calls are TRBV29-1 and TRBJ2-3; a possible D gene is TRBD2 (6 bases). Germline CDR1 and CDR2: SQVTM and ANQGSEA. This CDR3 contains 14 residues.

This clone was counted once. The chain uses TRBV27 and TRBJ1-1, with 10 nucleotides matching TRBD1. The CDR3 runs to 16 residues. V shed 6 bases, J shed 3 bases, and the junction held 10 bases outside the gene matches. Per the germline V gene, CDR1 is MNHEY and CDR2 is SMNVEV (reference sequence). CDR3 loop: CASSPRDRGVYTEAFF. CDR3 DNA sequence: TGTGCCAGCAGCCCCCGGGACAGGGGAGTATACACTGAAGCTTTCTTT.

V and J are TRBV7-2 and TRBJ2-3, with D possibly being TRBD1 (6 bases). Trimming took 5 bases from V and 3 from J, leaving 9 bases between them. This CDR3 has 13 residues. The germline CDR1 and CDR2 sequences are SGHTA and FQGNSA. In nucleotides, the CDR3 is TGTGCCAGCAGCATACAGGGTACAGATACGCAGTATTTT. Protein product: CASSIQGTDTQYF.

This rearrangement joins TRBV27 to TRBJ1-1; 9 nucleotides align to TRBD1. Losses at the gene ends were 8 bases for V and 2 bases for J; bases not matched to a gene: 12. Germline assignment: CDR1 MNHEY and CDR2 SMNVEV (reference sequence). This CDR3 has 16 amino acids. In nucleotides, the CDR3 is TGTGCCAGCGCCTTTGGGACAGGGCTACTTAACACTGAAGCTTTCTTT. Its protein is CASAFGTGLLNTEAFF.

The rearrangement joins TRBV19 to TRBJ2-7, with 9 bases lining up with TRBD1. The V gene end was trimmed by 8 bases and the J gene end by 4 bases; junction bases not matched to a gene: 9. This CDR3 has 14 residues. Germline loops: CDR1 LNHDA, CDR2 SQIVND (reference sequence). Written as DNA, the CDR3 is TGTGCCAGTGGGGGACAGGGAGGCGTTTACGAGCAGTACTTC. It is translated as CASGGQGGVYEQYF.

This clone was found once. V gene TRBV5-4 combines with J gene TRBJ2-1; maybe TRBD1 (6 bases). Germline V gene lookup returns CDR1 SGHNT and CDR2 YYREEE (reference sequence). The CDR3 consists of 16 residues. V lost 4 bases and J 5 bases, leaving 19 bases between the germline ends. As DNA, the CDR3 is TGTGCCAGCAGCCTGGGACATCCCTTCGCCAACAATGAGCAGTTCTTC. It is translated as CASSLGHPFANNEQFF. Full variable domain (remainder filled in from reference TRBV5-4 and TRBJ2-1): ETGVTQSPTHLIKTRGQQVTLRCSSQSGHNTVSWYQQALGQGPQFIFQYYREEENGRGNFPPRFSGLQFPNYSSELNVNALELDDSALYLCASSLGHPFANNEQFFGPGTRLTVL.

The CDR3 DNA follows: TGTGCCAGCAGCCCCGGGACAGGGGTTAATGAGCAGTTCTTC. Its translation is CASSPGTGVNEQFF. The rearrangement joins TRBV7-2 to TRBJ2-1; 10 positions agree with TRBD1. Germline V gene data show CDR1 as SGHTA and CDR2 as FQGNSA. The CDR3 loop spans 14 amino acids. Trimming removed 5 bases from V and 7 bases from J; junction bases left unmatched: 5.

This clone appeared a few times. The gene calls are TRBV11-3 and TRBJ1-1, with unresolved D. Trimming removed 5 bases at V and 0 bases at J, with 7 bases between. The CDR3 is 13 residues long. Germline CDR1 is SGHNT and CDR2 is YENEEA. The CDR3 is CASSRDMNTEAFF. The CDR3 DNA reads TGTGCCAGCAGCCGAGACATGAACACTGAAGCTTTCTTT. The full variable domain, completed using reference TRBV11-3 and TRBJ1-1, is EAGVVQSPRYKIIEKKQPVAFWCNPISGHNTLYWYLQNLGQGPELLIRYENEEAVDDSQLPKDRFSAERLKGVDSTLKIQPAELGDSAVYLCASSRDMNTEAFFGQGTRLTVV.

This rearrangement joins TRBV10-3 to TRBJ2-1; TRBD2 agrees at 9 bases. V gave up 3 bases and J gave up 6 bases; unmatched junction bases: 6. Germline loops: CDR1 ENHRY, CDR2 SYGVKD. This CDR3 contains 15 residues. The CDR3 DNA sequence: TGTGCCATCAGTGAATTAGCGGGAGTTCTCAATGAGCAGTTCTTC. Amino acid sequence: CAISELAGVLNEQFF.

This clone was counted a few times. CDR3 sequence (DNA): TGTGCCAGCAGTTCCGGGACAGGGGGCGGGCAGACCCAGTACTTC. Translation gives CASSSGTGGGQTQYF. The rearrangement links TRBV6-2 or TRBV6-3 to TRBJ2-5; 12 bases are shared with TRBD1. This CDR3 region has 15 residues. Germline V lookup: CDR1 MNHEY, CDR2 SVGEGT. The J segment lost 6 bases and the V segment lost 4 bases, leaving 6 bases of the junction unmatched.